Each of the 25 T cell receptor beta chains below was sequenced from the same sample in a study of control samples from healthy donors and cancer patients. Sequencing was performed with immunoSEQ multiplex PCR; in TCRdb, only in-frame clones are kept and a portion is missing. The sample records fewer than 200,000 clones, 94% being singletons. Input material: PBMCs. The receptors were sampled from a man between 60 and 70 years old with colorectal cancer.

The rearrangement links TRBV7-9 to TRBJ1-6; D unresolved. The CDR3 spans 16 residues. V lost 1 base and J lost 6, with 13 bases in between. Per germline, CDR1 SEHNR and CDR2 FQNEAQ (reference sequence). The CDR3 coding sequence is TGTGCCAGCAGCTTAGGGGAGTCCAAACTTAATTCACCCCTCCACTTT. The encoded protein is CASSLGESKLNSPLHF.

V and J are TRBV27 and TRBJ1-4, with a tentative D call TRBD1 (5 bases). Germline values: CDR1 MNHEY, CDR2 SMNVEV (reference sequence). The CDR3 length is 13 residues. V was trimmed by 3 bases and J by 10 bases, leaving 12 bases between them. In DNA form, the CDR3 reads TGTGCCAGCAGTTTTGGGGCCGGGGGAAAACTGTTTTTT. This encodes CASSFGAGGKLFF.

The V gene is TRBV30, the J gene TRBJ1-4; 9 bases are a match to TRBD1. The ends lost 3 bases at V and 8 bases at J; junction bases unmatched: 16. This CDR3 contains 17 residues. CDR1 is GTSNPN and CDR2 is SVGIG in the germline V gene (reference sequence). The CDR3 DNA reads TGTGCCTGGAGCATACGTCCAGGACAGGGGAGGGACGAAAAACTGTTTTTT. Translation gives CAWSIRPGQGRDEKLFF.

This chain joins TRBV27 and TRBJ1-6, with a possible D match to TRBD1 (5 bases). This CDR3 has 15 residues. CDR1 is MNHEY and CDR2 is SMNVEV in the germline V gene (reference sequence). Trimming removed 6 bases at V and 4 bases at J, with 13 bases between. CDR3 sequence reads: CASSPDRNYNSPLHF. The CDR3 region has the DNA TGTGCCAGCAGCCCCGACAGAAATTATAATTCACCCCTCCACTTT.

V is TRBV9 and J is TRBJ2-5; 7 positions agree with TRBD2. Germline CDR1 SGDLS, CDR2 YYNGEE. V was pared by 0 bases and J by 4 bases, with 6 bases of the junction left unmatched. This CDR3 spans 15 amino acids. The CDR3 is CASSVGGLRPETQYF. CDR3 DNA sequence: TGTGCCAGCAGCGTAGGGGGACTACGCCCAGAGACCCAGTACTTC. Complete variable domain (other parts from reference TRBV9 and TRBJ2-5): DSGVTQTPKHLITATGQRVTLRCSPRSGDLSVYWYQQSLDQGLQFLIQYYNGEERAKGNILERFSAQQFPDLHSELNLSSLELGDSALYFCASSVGGLRPETQYFGPGTRLLVL.

J is TRBJ2-7 and V is TRBV7-2; D might be TRBD1 (6 bases). The germline CDR1 and CDR2 sequences are SGHTA and FQGNSA. The V gene lost 0 bases and the J gene lost 5 bases, with 11 bases spanning the gap. This CDR3 region has 14 residues. CDR3 sequence (DNA): TGTGCCAGCAGCTTAGCCAGGGGCCGTGACGAGCAGTACTTC. Amino acids: CASSLARGRDEQYF. Complete variable domain (other parts from reference TRBV7-2 and TRBJ2-7): GAGVSQSPSNKVTEKGKDVELRCDPISGHTALYWYRQSLGQGLEFLIYFQGNSAPDKSGLPSDRFSAERTGGSVSTLTIQRTQQEDSAVYLCASSLARGRDEQYFGPGTRLTVT.

The genes are TRBV18 and TRBJ1-2, with a weak D call TRBD1 (6 bases). Trimming pared 1 base from V and 2 bases from J, leaving 14 bases between. In germline, CDR1 is KGHSH, CDR2 LQKENI. The CDR3 runs to 16 residues. The CDR3 DNA follows: TGTGCCAGCTCACCACTTCAGTTGAGGGGGAACTATGGCTACACCTTC. Translation: CASSPLQLRGNYGYTF.

J is TRBJ2-1 and V is TRBV5-5; unclear D gene. From germline, CDR1 is SGHKS and CDR2 YYEKEE (reference sequence). CDR3 length: 15 amino acids. V was shortened by 4 bases and J by 0 bases, with 11 bases between the two germline ends. The CDR3 loop reads CASSQDNYSYNEQFF. The CDR3 nucleotides are TGTGCCAGCAGCCAAGACAACTACTCCTACAATGAGCAGTTCTTC.

The rearrangement links TRBV9 to TRBJ1-4, with D uncertain. In germline, CDR1 is SGDLS, CDR2 YYNGEE. V lost 0 bases and J 8 bases, leaving 17 bases between the germline ends. The CDR3 totals 16 residues. This chain's CDR3 is CASSVVLPPRVEKLFF. The CDR3 coding sequence is TGTGCCAGCAGCGTAGTCTTGCCGCCCCGGGTGGAAAAACTGTTTTTT.

The chain couples TRBV29-1 to TRBJ1-2; D gene uncertain. The CDR3 extends over 12 amino acids. The V end lost 3 bases, the J end lost 4 bases, and 9 bases lay between the germline ends. Germline-derived CDR1 and CDR2 are SQVTM and ANQGSEA. Written as DNA, the CDR3 is TGCAGCGTTGAGGAGGGTGGCTATGGCTACACCTTC. This codes for CSVEEGGYGYTF.

The J gene is TRBJ1-6, the V gene TRBV27, with D perhaps matching TRBD1 (5 bases). CDR1 is MNHEY and CDR2 is SMNVEV in the germline V gene (reference sequence). V lost 3 bases and J lost 10, with 19 bases in between. This CDR3 comprises 16 residues. The CDR3 spells CASSFRGPYNRSPLHF. CDR3 nucleotide sequence: TGTGCCAGCAGTTTTAGGGGCCCTTATAATAGGTCACCCCTCCACTTT.

The J gene is TRBJ2-3, the V gene TRBV11-1; 11 bases map to TRBD2. Per germline, CDR1 SGHAT and CDR2 FQDESV (reference sequence). The CDR3 is 16 residues long. V lost 5 bases to trimming and J lost 5 bases; unmatched junction nucleotides: 9. The CDR3 loop reads CASSLRLAGNVDTQYF. The CDR3 region has the DNA TGTGCCAGCAGCCTACGACTAGCGGGAAACGTAGATACGCAGTATTTT. Together with reference TRBV11-1 and TRBJ2-3, the CDR3 gives the full variable domain: EAEVAQSPRYKITEKSQAVAFWCDPISGHATLYWYRQILGQGPELLVQFQDESVVDDSQLPKDRFSAERLKGVDSTLKIQPAELGDSAMYLCASSLRLAGNVDTQYFGPGTRLTVL.

This clone has just one count. The gene calls are TRBV6-1 and TRBJ2-3; 11 bases match TRBD2. The CDR3 spans 16 residues. Germline V lookup: CDR1 MNHNS, CDR2 SASEGT. With V trimmed by 2 bases and J by 0 bases, 1 base remained unmatched. The CDR3 protein is CASSETSGGSTDTQYF. CDR3 in DNA: TGTGCCAGCAGTGAAACTAGCGGGGGTAGCACAGATACGCAGTATTTT.

This sequence joins TRBV5-1 and TRBJ2-7, with 8 bases that match TRBD1. The CDR3 consists of 15 residues. V dropped 5 bases and J dropped 5; count of bases not matched to a gene: 12. Per germline, CDR1 SGHRS and CDR2 YFSETQ. The CDR3 here is CASRPTTGVSHEQYF. The CDR3 DNA reads TGCGCCAGCAGACCCACGACAGGGGTTAGCCACGAGCAGTACTTC.

The CDR3 sequence is CASSISFRGDEQYF. The CDR3 nucleotides are TGTGCCAGTAGTATCTCTTTTCGGGGGGACGAGCAGTACTTC. The V gene is TRBV19, the J gene TRBJ2-7; 7 positions match TRBD2. There are 14 residues in the CDR3. From germline, CDR1 is LNHDA and CDR2 SQIVND (reference sequence). The ends lost 3 bases at V and 5 bases at J; junction bases unmatched: 7.

The chain is built from TRBV11-1 and TRBJ1-1; D possibly corresponds to TRBD1 (5 bases). In germline, CDR1 is SGHAT, CDR2 FQDESV (reference sequence). This CDR3 region has 14 residues. V was trimmed by 5 bases and J by 0 bases, leaving 10 bases between them. The CDR3 reads CASSPGGVNTEAFF. As DNA, the CDR3 is TGTGCCAGCAGCCCCGGGGGGGTGAACACTGAAGCTTTCTTT.

The rearrangement links TRBV4-1 to TRBJ1-2; a weak D match, TRBD1 (5 bases). Trimming removed 1 base from V and 4 bases from J, with 7 bases in between. In germline, CDR1 is MGHRA, CDR2 YSYEKL. The CDR3 runs 13 residues. In nucleotides, the CDR3 is TGCGCCAGCAGCCAAGTAGGGGCCTATGGCTACACCTTC. This codes for CASSQVGAYGYTF.

The CDR3 coding sequence is TGCGCCAGCAGCCCGCAGGGACAGTTGAACACTGAAGCTTTCTTT. Translation gives CASSPQGQLNTEAFF. The chain links TRBV5-1 to TRBJ1-1; TRBD1 agrees at 7 bases. V shed 4 bases and J 0 bases; nucleotides not matched to a gene: 6. Germline lookup yields CDR1 SGHRS and CDR2 YFSETQ. The CDR3 loop spans 15 amino acids.

This sequence joins TRBV7-2 and TRBJ2-7; D assignment may be TRBD1 or TRBD2 (7 bases each). The CDR3 has 13 amino acids. Trimming cost V 5 bases and J 2 bases, with 10 bases left between them. Germline V gives CDR1 SGHTA, CDR2 FQGNSA. The CDR3 here is CASSQGGTYEQYF. CDR3 DNA: TGTGCCAGCAGCCAGGGGGGGACCTACGAGCAGTACTTC.

This clone was picked up one time. V gene TRBV6-5 combines with J gene TRBJ1-6; perhaps TRBD1 as D (5 bases). The CDR3 extends over 14 amino acids. V was pared by 0 bases and J by 10 bases, with 10 bases between. Germline lookup yields CDR1 MNHEY and CDR2 SVGAGI. This CDR3 reads CASSYSQGRSPLHF. The CDR3 bases are TGTGCCAGCAGTTACTCGCAGGGCAGATCACCCCTCCACTTT.

This clone was counted a single time. The CDR3 loop is CASSYGGSNYGYTF. CDR3 sequence (DNA): TGTGCCAGCAGTTACGGGGGGTCGAACTATGGCTACACCTTC. The gene calls are TRBV6-5 and TRBJ1-2, with a possible D match to TRBD1 (5 bases). The V end lost 2 bases, the J end lost 2 bases, and 9 bases lay between the germline ends. Germline CDR1 MNHEY, CDR2 SVGAGI. This CDR3 is built from 14 residues.

The rearrangement links TRBV18 to TRBJ1-1; a possible D gene is TRBD1 (6 bases). This CDR3 region has 14 residues. Germline values: CDR1 KGHSH, CDR2 LQKENI. V shed 5 bases and J shed 3 bases, with 13 bases lying between them. The CDR3 is CASSSGEGDTEAFF. CDR3 DNA sequence: TGTGCCAGCTCATCGGGGGAGGGGGACACTGAAGCTTTCTTT.

The CDR3, as DNA: TGTGCCAGCAGCCAAGATGGTGGGACGGGGCTGAATTCACCCCTCCACTTT. It yields the protein CASSQDGGTGLNSPLHF. This sequence joins TRBV3-1 (or the pseudogene TRBV3-2) and TRBJ1-6; D perhaps matches TRBD1 (5 bases). Germline CDR1 LGHDT, CDR2 YNNKEL (reference sequence). The CDR3 covers 17 residues. The V end was cut by 0 bases, the J end by 7 bases, with 16 bases between.

The V and J genes are TRBV9 and TRBJ2-2; TRBD2 agrees at 7 bases. The CDR3 length is 16 residues. Germline assignment: CDR1 SGDLS and CDR2 YYNGEE. Germline trimming cut 4 bases from V and 0 bases from J; bases unmatched to any gene: 6. This CDR3 reads CASSPRRGANTGELFF. The CDR3 coding sequence is TGTGCCAGCAGCCCACGACGGGGGGCGAACACCGGGGAGCTGTTTTTT.

The V and J genes are TRBV27 and TRBJ2-5; D gene uncertain. V was shortened by 6 bases and J by 2 bases, with 16 bases between the two germline ends. From germline, CDR1 is MNHEY and CDR2 SMNVEV (reference sequence). The CDR3 covers 15 residues. CDR3 in amino acids: CASRSLRNIQETQYF. CDR3 nucleotide sequence: TGTGCCAGCAGATCCCTTCGGAACATTCAAGAGACCCAGTACTTC.